The present TCR beta chain was sequenced within a study of shared clonotypes between healthy human individuals. CD45RO-negative cells were positively selected for CCR7, leaving out terminally differentiated effector memory CD45RA+ cells. Clones were sequenced by immunoSEQ multiplex PCR, and TCRdb holds only the in-frame ones, with some missing. The sample has about 580,000 clones, 95% to 98% seen once. V dropped 1 base and J dropped 4; count of bases not matched to a gene: 6. CDR1 LNHNV and CDR2 YYDKDF come from the germline V gene (reference sequence). The CDR3 loop spans 15 amino acids. The sequence was obtained from a man younger than 40 in good health. Sequencing was performed on naive CD8+ T cells sorted from blood. This chain connects TRBV15 to TRBJ2-7, with 8 bases aligning to TRBD2. The CDR3 reads CATSRVPGGAYEQYF. CDR3 DNA: TGTGCCACCAGCAGAGTGCCGGGAGGGGCGTACGAGCAGTACTTC.